This T cell receptor (beta chain) was profiled in a study of blood T cell repertoires in COVID-19. The CDR3 is made up of 11 amino acids. CDR1 and CDR2 from the germline V gene are LNHDA and SQIVND (reference sequence). J was trimmed by 15 bases and V by 7 bases; bases with no gene match: 7. Authors' methods: Reference gene primer amplification yielded estimated nucleated cell counts. The protocol was immunoSEQ multiplex PCR, while the TCRdb copy is restricted to in-frame clones and leaves out a portion. The V and J calls and clone size are taken from that table; D and trimming were inferred from the DNA. This repertoire shows about 200,000 clones, about 85% found once; its top ten account for around 0.93%.

This TCR was sampled from a man aged 55 to 70 with COVID-19, enrolled during active disease. The specimen was peripheral blood. The chain is built from TRBV19 and TRBJ1-4, with TRBD1 matching 8 bases. The CDR3 DNA sequence: TGTGCCAGTACACCCGGACAGGGTTTGTTTTTT. Its protein product is CASTPGQGLFF.